This T cell receptor (beta chain) was retrieved from a study of blood T cell repertoires in COVID-19. Study-wide context: Some COVID-19 samples were acute and others convalescent; all came from the United States, Italy and Spain. The cDNA or gDNA used as material had been derived from T cells, B-cell-depleted T cells, or PBMCs.

In the original processing: Counts of nucleated cells, estimated from reference gene primer amplification, were obtained. This table comes from immunoSEQ multiplex PCR, and its TCRdb copy is limited to in-frame clones, with some not included. V, J and clone size reflect that table, while D and trimming were determined from the DNA. Among 450,000 to 500,000 clones listed, 80% to 90% were seen once. The V and J ends lost 7 bases and 2 bases respectively, with 16 bases between them. This CDR3 has 14 residues. From germline, CDR1 is SGDLS and CDR2 YYNGEE. The rearrangement uses TRBV9 and TRBJ2-7, with a tentative D call TRBD1 (6 bases). The specimen sequenced was peripheral blood. The sequence was obtained from a human donor in a cohort sampled during active COVID-19. CDR3 DNA: TGTGCCAGCTCCGCCGACAGGCAACCCTACGAGCAGTACTTC. It translates to CASSADRQPYEQYF.